The 17 T cell receptor beta chains below come from one sample, sequenced in a study of blood T cell repertoires in COVID-19 (dated by TCRdb to 2018 to 2021). The library came from the immunoSEQ multiplex PCR assay. In TCRdb, the immuneACCESS table is reduced to in-frame sequences with V and J assigned. These tables do not hold every clone; where another copy was compared, an unresolved V gene accounts for under half, and the others remain unexplained. This sample is represented by some 260,000 clones; around 85% of them were singletons. The ten largest clones take up around 4.1% of the sample. The sample comprised peripheral blood. The receptors come from a woman in her thirties or forties with active or convalescent COVID-19.

This chain uses TRBV30 with TRBJ1-6; D possibly corresponds to TRBD1 (5 bases). Trimming cost V 2 bases and J 10 bases, with 21 bases left between them. Germline loops: CDR1 GTSNPN, CDR2 SVGIG (reference sequence). This CDR3 contains 16 residues. CDR3 DNA: TGTGCCTGGAGTCCCCGAAGCCCGGCAGACAGATCACCCCTCCACTTT. It codes for CAWSPRSPADRSPLHF.

CDR3 residues: CASSLGRSGGATETQYF. The CDR3 nucleotides are TGTGCCAGCAGCTTAGGACGGAGCGGGGGGGCCACAGAGACCCAGTACTTC. The chain combines TRBV7-2 with TRBJ2-5, with 10 bases lining up with TRBD2. This CDR3 has 17 amino acids. J gave up 4 bases and V 1 base, and 9 bases lay outside the gene matches. In germline, CDR1 is SGHTA, CDR2 FQGNSA.

The gene calls are TRBV19 and TRBJ2-4; D possibly corresponds to TRBD2 (6 bases). V was trimmed by 7 bases and J by 6 bases, leaving 10 bases between them. The CDR3 runs to 12 residues. Per the germline V gene, CDR1 is LNHDA and CDR2 is SQIVND (reference sequence). The CDR3 is CASNPRGNIQYF. CDR3 in DNA: TGTGCCAGTAACCCGCGGGGAAACATTCAGTACTTC. Drawing the rest from reference TRBV19 and TRBJ2-4, the complete variable domain is DGGITQSPKYLFRKEGQNVTLSCEQNLNHDAMYWYRQDPGQGLRLIYYSQIVNDFQKGDIAEGYSVSREKKESFPLTVTSAQKNPTAFYLCASNPRGNIQYFGAGTRLSVL.

The chain employs TRBV12-3 or TRBV12-4 and TRBJ1-1; D not resolved. V was cut by 1 base and J by 11 bases, with 11 bases left in between. This CDR3 has 12 residues. The CDR3 DNA reads as TGTGCCAGCAGTTTAGGAATGGTCAGGGCTTTCTTT. Translating it yields CASSLGMVRAFF.

This chain's CDR3 is CASSSPIGTGYEHGYTF. In nucleotides, the CDR3 is TGCGCCAGCAGCTCACCTATAGGGACAGGGTACGAGCATGGCTACACCTTC. The chain is built from TRBV5-1 and TRBJ1-2; 9 bases match TRBD1. The length of the CDR3 is 17 residues. Germline V gene data show CDR1 as SGHRS and CDR2 as YFSETQ. J gave up 6 bases and V 3 bases, and 15 bases lay outside the gene matches.

The V call is TRBV2, the J call TRBJ1-2; D not resolved. The CDR3 has 11 amino acids. Germline CDR1 and CDR2: SNHLY and FYNNEI. Trimming pared 7 bases from V and 7 bases from J, leaving 10 bases between. CDR3 loop: CASTISGGYTF. The DNA for the CDR3 is TGTGCCAGCACCATCTCCGGTGGCTACACCTTC.

As for this clone: The same CDR3 also results from other DNA sequences found in this sample. The chain joins TRBV10-3 to TRBJ1-5, with D possibly matching TRBD1 (6 bases). The V gene lost 0 bases and the J gene lost 0 bases, with 9 bases spanning the gap. Germline assignment: CDR1 ENHRY and CDR2 SYGVKD. The CDR3 has 16 amino acids. CDR3 residues: CAISESGGSSNQPQHF. Written as DNA, the CDR3 is TGTGCCATCAGTGAGTCAGGGGGTAGTAGCAATCAGCCCCAGCATTTT.

The chain uses TRBV5-1 and TRBJ2-5; 12 nucleotides align to TRBD2. This CDR3 is built from 16 residues. Losses at the gene ends were 4 bases for V and 1 base for J; bases not matched to a gene: 5. CDR1 and CDR2 from the germline V gene are SGHRS and YFSETQ. CDR3 protein: CASSPGLAGSQETQYF. The DNA of the CDR3 is TGCGCCAGCAGCCCCGGACTAGCGGGAAGCCAAGAGACCCAGTACTTC.

This sequence joins TRBV19 and TRBJ1-5; the D gene is possibly TRBD1 (5 bases). Trimming left V 6 bases short and J 2 bases short, with 8 bases between. The CDR3 covers 13 residues. CDR1 and CDR2 from the germline V gene are LNHDA and SQIVND (reference sequence). DNA of the CDR3: TGTGCCAGTAGCAGGGTAGGCAATCAGCCCCAGCATTTT. The encoded protein is CASSRVGNQPQHF.

The chain joins TRBV18 to TRBJ1-2; tentatively, D is TRBD1 (5 bases). The CDR3 contains 13 residues. V gave up 3 bases and J gave up 7 bases, with 12 bases separating them. Germline V gene sequence: CDR1 KGHSH, CDR2 LQKENI. In nucleotides, the CDR3 is TGTGCCAGCTCACCCGCAGGGTACCCTGGCTACACCTTC. The encoded protein is CASSPAGYPGYTF.

The chain links TRBV2 to TRBJ2-1, with D unresolved. The germline V gene encodes CDR1 SNHLY and CDR2 FYNNEI. CDR3 length equals 12 residues. Trimming removed 6 bases at V and 7 bases at J, with 10 bases between. CDR3 region: CASRVVGNEQFF. In nucleotides, the CDR3 is TGTGCCAGCAGGGTAGTCGGTAATGAGCAGTTCTTC.

The chain uses TRBV6-5 and TRBJ2-2; 11 bases line up with TRBD1. Germline assignment: CDR1 MNHEY and CDR2 SVGAGI. The CDR3 totals 15 residues. With 8 bases clipped from V and 3 bases from J, the junction kept 5 bases outside the gene matches. CDR3 loop: CASDGTGGDTGELFF. The CDR3 bases are TGTGCCAGCGACGGGACAGGGGGGGACACCGGGGAGCTGTTTTTT.

This chain uses TRBV7-2 with TRBJ2-3; 11 nucleotides agree with TRBD2. The CDR3 extends over 17 amino acids. Germline assignment: CDR1 SGHTA and CDR2 FQGNSA. Trimming at V came to 1 base and at J to 2 bases, leaving 5 bases not matched to a gene. CDR3 bases: TGTGCCAGCAGCTTAGAGGCTAGCGGGGGGCCCACAGATACGCAGTATTTT. Translating gives CASSLEASGGPTDTQYF.

Comment on this clone: It differs at one base from a far larger clone, so likely a read error. This sample includes further DNA sequences coding for the same CDR3. V usage is TRBV7-2 and J usage is TRBJ2-2; 9 nucleotides align to TRBD2. The CDR3 runs to 16 residues. V lost 7 bases, J lost 5 bases, and 11 bases stayed unmatched. Germline-derived CDR1 and CDR2 are SGHTA and FQGNSA. The CDR3 spells CASIGKRGARTGELFF. The CDR3 DNA follows: TGTGCCAGCATAGGGAAGCGGGGGGCGCGGACCGGGGAGCTGTTTTTT.

The gene calls are TRBV28 and TRBJ2-7; 7 bases are a match to TRBD1. This CDR3 is built from 13 residues. V shed 3 bases, J shed 6 bases, and the junction held 5 bases outside the gene matches. Per germline, CDR1 MDHEN and CDR2 SYDVKM. The CDR3 loop is CASSFPTGFEQYF. The CDR3 bases are TGTGCCAGCAGTTTCCCGACAGGGTTCGAGCAGTACTTC.

V is TRBV19 and J is TRBJ1-2; TRBD1 is a possible D gene (6 bases). Germline V gives CDR1 LNHDA, CDR2 SQIVND (reference sequence). The CDR3 is 16 residues long. The V gene lost 4 bases and the J gene lost 6 bases, with 21 bases spanning the gap. CDR3 nucleotide sequence: TGTGCCAGTAGTAACTTCGTAGGGCGGCAGGGGCATGGCTACACCTTC. It codes for CASSNFVGRQGHGYTF.

The V gene is TRBV6-1, the J gene TRBJ1-2; D is unresolved. Germline values: CDR1 MNHNS, CDR2 SASEGT. The CDR3 length is 16 residues. V was cut by 3 bases and J by 13 bases, with 27 bases left in between. CDR3 sequence (DNA): TGTGCCAGCAGTGATGGGCACCCGCCTTTAGCGGGAGGATGCACCTTC. Protein sequence: CASSDGHPPLAGGCTF.